Following are 9 T cell receptor beta chains from one sample sequenced in a study of cytomegalovirus exposure and HLA in healthy donors. The PCR used 60 Vbeta and 13 Jbeta primers. Profiled with immunoSEQ multiplex PCR; TCRdb holds only in-frame clones, not every one. The sample lists 65,000 to 85,000 clones; around 80% were seen once. The sequencing input was PBMCs. The receptors were gathered from a male donor in good health and CMV-seropositive.

This clone was detected only a few times. The CDR3 sequence is CARRSQKWAPGNYGYTF. As DNA, the CDR3 is TGTGCCAGAAGGTCCCAAAAATGGGCCCCTGGAAACTATGGCTACACCTTC. This rearrangement joins TRBV11-1 to TRBJ1-2, with unresolved D. Germline CDR1 and CDR2: SGHAT and FQDESV (reference sequence). V was pared by 9 bases and J by 2 bases, with 25 bases between. The CDR3 totals 17 residues.

V and J are TRBV2 and TRBJ2-5, with D maybe TRBD2 (6 bases). The CDR3 is 13 amino acids. Trimming removed 6 bases at V and 9 bases at J, with 17 bases between. In germline, CDR1 is SNHLY, CDR2 FYNNEI. The CDR3 DNA reads TGTGCCAGCAGCGCCCCAGGGACTTTGGCCCAGTACTTC. Its translation is CASSAPGTLAQYF.

This clone was seen just once. The rearrangement links TRBV7-9 to TRBJ1-3; 10 bases line up with TRBD1. Unmatched junction bases numbered 9, after V lost 4 bases and J lost 3 bases. The CDR3 runs 17 residues. The germline V gene encodes CDR1 SEHNR and CDR2 FQNEAQ (reference sequence). The CDR3 nucleotides are TGTGCCAGCAGCTCCCAGCGGACAGGGGGTTTTGGAAACACCATATATTTT. Translation: CASSSQRTGGFGNTIYF.

This chain connects TRBV19 to TRBJ2-1, with TRBD1 as a possible D gene (5 bases). The CDR3 sequence is 14 residues long. V lost 7 bases, J lost 2 bases, and 12 bases lay in between. CDR1 and CDR2 from the germline V gene are LNHDA and SQIVND (reference sequence). In DNA, the CDR3 is TGTGCCAGTACCCAGGGCCCAACCTACAATGAGCAGTTCTTC. It is translated as CASTQGPTYNEQFF.

This chain connects TRBV19 to TRBJ1-2; D is unclear. The CDR3 is 11 amino acids. Germline lookup yields CDR1 LNHDA and CDR2 SQIVND (reference sequence). V dropped 9 bases and J dropped 0 bases, with 5 bases sitting between them. The CDR3 protein is CASTANYGYTF. The CDR3 DNA sequence: TGTGCCAGCACTGCTAACTATGGCTACACCTTC. Looking up the rest from reference TRBV19 and TRBJ1-2 gives the full variable domain: DGGITQSPKYLFRKEGQNVTLSCEQNLNHDAMYWYRQDPGQGLRLIYYSQIVNDFQKGDIAEGYSVSREKKESFPLTVTSAQKNPTAFYLCASTANYGYTFGSGTRLTVV.

The chain combines TRBV5-1 with TRBJ2-5; D may be TRBD2 (6 bases). The DNA end is a closer match to TRBJ2-7, so the J assignment may be wrong. Germline lookup yields CDR1 SGHRS and CDR2 YFSETQ. The CDR3 covers 15 residues. Written as DNA, the CDR3 is TGCGCCAGCAGCGGAGGGACGCTGAGTTCCTACGAGCAGTACTTC. Protein: CASSGGTLSSYEQYF.

This clone was picked up a small number of times. The junction shows a germline mismatch at one end, possibly a read error. This chain connects TRBV7-2 to TRBJ2-7, with D possibly being TRBD2 (6 bases). From germline, CDR1 is SGHTA and CDR2 FQGNSA. CDR3 length: 15 residues. The CDR3: CASSPNEMGGYEQYF. Written as DNA, the CDR3 is TGCGCCAGCAGCCCCAATGAAATGGGGGGATACGAGCAGTACTTC.

V usage is TRBV5-1 and J usage is TRBJ2-5; TRBD2 aligns across 14 bases. The trim removed 3 bases at V and 5 bases at J, leaving 3 bases unmatched. The CDR3 loop spans 15 amino acids. Germline CDR1 and CDR2: SGHRS and YFSETQ. The chain's CDR3 is CASSWGLAGAETQYF. The DNA for the CDR3 is TGCGCCAGCAGCTGGGGACTAGCGGGAGCTGAGACCCAGTACTTC.

The chain employs TRBV29-1 and TRBJ2-7; the match to TRBD2 covers 10 bases. The CDR3 contains 14 residues. Looked up from germline, CDR1 is SQVTM and CDR2 is ANQGSEA. Trimming removed 3 bases from V and 4 bases from J; junction bases left unmatched: 6. The CDR3 here is CSVEVLAGVYEQYF. The CDR3 nucleotides are TGCAGCGTTGAGGTGCTAGCGGGAGTATACGAGCAGTACTTC.